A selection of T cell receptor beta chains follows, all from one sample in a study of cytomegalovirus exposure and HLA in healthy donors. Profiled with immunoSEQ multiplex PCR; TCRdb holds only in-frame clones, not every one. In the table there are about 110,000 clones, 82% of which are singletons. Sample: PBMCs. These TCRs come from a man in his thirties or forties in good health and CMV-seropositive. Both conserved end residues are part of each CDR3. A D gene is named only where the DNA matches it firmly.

CDR3aa: CASSSRTGGRYFYGYTF; v_gene: TRBV28; d_gene: TRBD1
CDR3aa: CANSLAIQGFEETQYF; v_gene: TRBV5-4; d_gene: NA
CDR3aa: CASSQEDSRWNSPLHF; v_gene: TRBV4-1; d_gene: NA
CDR3aa: CASSLSRVGYTF; v_gene: TRBV5-1; d_gene: NA
CDR3aa: CASSLRVAGFTGELFF; v_gene: TRBV7-9; d_gene: TRBD2
CDR3aa: CASSARTVQETQYF; v_gene: TRBV25-1; d_gene: NA
CDR3aa: CASSASGGTYEQYF; v_gene: TRBV5-1; d_gene: TRBD2
CDR3aa: CASSSSAGNTEAFF; v_gene: TRBV28; d_gene: NA
CDR3aa: CASSTLPGQNYGYTF; v_gene: TRBV11-2; d_gene: NA
CDR3aa: CAISPQGGGQYEQYF; v_gene: TRBV10-3; d_gene: TRBD1
CDR3aa: CATLENGAQTGSGYTF; v_gene: TRBV4-1; d_gene: TRBD1
CDR3aa: CASGLEWGSEQFF; v_gene: TRBV12-5; d_gene: NA
CDR3aa: CASSPSAGMNTEAFF; v_gene: TRBV18; d_gene: NA
CDR3aa: CASSDSSGGADTQYF; v_gene: TRBV6-4; d_gene: TRBD2
CDR3aa: CASSLDLTVREIWGNTEAFF; v_gene: TRBV7-8; d_gene: NA
CDR3aa: CASSFDRNQETQYF; v_gene: TRBV5-1; d_gene: NA
CDR3aa: CASSPAGASYEQYF; v_gene: TRBV7-3; d_gene: TRBD2
CDR3aa: CASSAASGDTQYF; v_gene: TRBV6-1; d_gene: NA
CDR3aa: CASSIDSARTDTQYF; v_gene: TRBV19; d_gene: NA
CDR3aa: CASSLKSGTGSSGNTIYF; v_gene: TRBV5-1; d_gene: TRBD1
CDR3aa: CASSDRQGSYEQYF; v_gene: TRBV7-6; d_gene: TRBD1
CDR3aa: CASSLGPSGGQETQYF; v_gene: TRBV7-2; d_gene: TRBD2
CDR3aa: CASSSRSSYNEQFF; v_gene: TRBV5-1; d_gene: NA
CDR3aa: CASTLATSSYNEQFF; v_gene: TRBV6-6; d_gene: NA
CDR3aa: CAAREVVRVGGYTF; v_gene: TRBV6-4; d_gene: NA
CDR3aa: CASSQDGLAGGETQYF; v_gene: TRBV4-1; d_gene: TRBD2
CDR3aa: CASSRARGRGGPDTQYF; v_gene: TRBV5-1; d_gene: NA
CDR3aa: CAIRDNTGKDGYEQYF; v_gene: TRBV10-3; d_gene: NA
CDR3aa: CASSEAWHSGNTIYF; v_gene: TRBV6-1; d_gene: NA
CDR3aa: CASSLGQAQQFF; v_gene: TRBV6-1; d_gene: TRBD1
CDR3aa: CASSDGRSTDTQYF; v_gene: TRBV18; d_gene: TRBD2
CDR3aa: CASKAGQLYGYTF; v_gene: TRBV6-1; d_gene: NA
CDR3aa: CASSYSGLAGGPEF; v_gene: TRBV6-6; d_gene: TRBD2
CDR3aa: CASSLAGQASYNSPLHF; v_gene: TRBV5-1; d_gene: TRBD1
CDR3aa: CAWSAQGYEQYF; v_gene: TRBV30; d_gene: NA
CDR3aa: CASIPTGASKNTIYF; v_gene: TRBV19; d_gene: NA
CDR3aa: CASSRGLWQYF; v_gene: TRBV27; d_gene: NA
CDR3aa: CASSLVGTGPTEQFF; v_gene: TRBV7-9; d_gene: TRBD1
CDR3aa: CASILGTGNGYTF; v_gene: TRBV7-9; d_gene: NA
CDR3aa: CASSLRGQSSTDTQYF; v_gene: TRBV5-1; d_gene: NA